A selection of T cell receptor beta chains follows, all from one sample in a study of OX40 agonist ivuxolimab in advanced cancers. Sequencing used immunoSEQ multiplex PCR; TCRdb keeps in-frame clones, though not all of them. This sample has roughly 43,000 clones; about 91% occur once, and the top ten carry roughly 10%. The sample in question was CD4+ or CD8+ T cells sorted from blood, obtained in a trial of the OX40 agonist ivuxolimab. Receptors were obtained from an adult with an advanced solid tumor such as melanoma, head and neck, liver or kidney cancer. Both conserved end residues are part of each CDR3. Fields, in order: clone size, V gene, J gene, D gene, CDR3 DNA, CDR3 protein. The D gene is left open where the match is weak. Size values are once, few and many counts, or a class for expanded clones, and some rows have none.

few	TRBV7-9	TRBJ2-3	TRBD2	TGTGCCAGCAGCTTAGTCTTAGCGGGGAGCACAGATACGCAGTATTTT	CASSLVLAGSTDTQYF
-	TRBV2	TRBJ1-5	-	TGTGCCAGCAGTATGATTGGGTCGCCCCAGCATTTT	CASSMIGSPQHF
-	TRBV5-1	TRBJ1-1	TRBD1	TGCGCCAGCAGCTTGGACCAGGGACAGCTAAGGGAAGCTTTCTTT	CASSLDQGQLREAFF
-	TRBV4-3	TRBJ2-3	TRBD2	TGCGCCAGCAGCCAAGTCATCGCAGGTGAACTAGCGGGTACAGATACGCAGTATTTT	CASSQVIAGELAGTDTQYF
-	TRBV6-5	TRBJ2-3	-	TGTGCCAGCAGTTACACGGGGGCACACACAGATACGCAGTATTTT	CASSYTGAHTDTQYF
-	TRBV21-1	TRBJ1-4	-	TGTGCCAGCAGCCGACCGGAGAAGGGACAGGGGCCTTTT	CASSRPEKGQGPF
-	TRBV27	TRBJ2-7	-	TGTGCCAGCAGTGCCTATTCGGGGGGCCCCCTCGAGCAGTACTTC	CASSAYSGGPLEQYF
-	TRBV5-4	TRBJ2-1	TRBD1	TGTGCCAGCAGCTTGGATAGGGGGCCCTACAATGAGCAGTTCTTC	CASSLDRGPYNEQFF
-	TRBV4-3	TRBJ2-1	-	TGCGCCAGCAGCCAGGGGGAAAATGAGCAGTTCTTC	CASSQGENEQFF
-	TRBV7-9	TRBJ2-5	TRBD2	TGTGCCAGCAGCTTACTTCTAGCGGGGGAAAATCAAGAGACCCAGTACTTC	CASSLLLAGENQETQYF
-	TRBV28	TRBJ2-1	TRBD2	TGTGCCAGCAGCATCGGGACTAGCGAGTACAATGAGCAGTTCTTC	CASSIGTSEYNEQFF
-	TRBV11-3	TRBJ1-4	-	TGTGCCAGCAGCTTAGATGGATCTGAGGAGCGAACTAATGAAAAACTGTTTTTT	CASSLDGSEERTNEKLFF
once	TRBV5-1	TRBJ2-4	-	TGCGCCAGCAGCTTCGGACAGGGACTAGCTTGGAAAAACATTCAGTACTTC	CASSFGQGLAWKNIQYF
-	TRBV7-9	TRBJ2-2	TRBD2	TGTGCCAGCAGCCTCGGACTAGCGGGAGGGACCGGGGAGCTGTTTTTT	CASSLGLAGGTGELFF
-	TRBV2	TRBJ2-1	-	TGTGCCAGCAGTGATCAGGGCCCTAGGGATGAGCAGTTCTTC	CASSDQGPRDEQFF
-	TRBV28	TRBJ1-1	-	TGTGCCACTAACAGGGTTGCGGCTTTCTTT	CATNRVAAFF
-	TRBV7-3	TRBJ2-1	TRBD1	TGTGCCAGCAGCTTACACCCACGCGGACAGGATTACAATGAGCAGTTCTTC	CASSLHPRGQDYNEQFF
-	TRBV7-2	TRBJ1-6	-	TGTGCCAGCAGCTTGGGGACGGGATATAATTCACCCCTCCACTTT	CASSLGTGYNSPLHF
-	TRBV5-4	TRBJ2-3	TRBD2	TGTGCCAGCAGCGTCACTAGCGGGGGGACAGATACGCAGTATTTT	CASSVTSGGTDTQYF
-	TRBV18	TRBJ2-2	-	TGTGCCAGCTCACCTACGGTACAAGGGTTTCCCACCGGGGAGCTGTTTTTT	CASSPTVQGFPTGELFF
-	TRBV16	TRBJ2-5	-	TGTGCCAGCACCCCGGACCCTATTCTCTACCAAGAGACCCAGTACTTC	CASTPDPILYQETQYF
-	TRBV7-9	TRBJ2-7	-	TGTGCCAGCAGCTTTAAAGTGGGCGAGCAGTACTTC	CASSFKVGEQYF
-	TRBV28	TRBJ2-1	TRBD2	TGTGCCAGCAGGTCCCTACTAGCGGGAGGGCCGGATGAGCAGTTCTTC	CASRSLLAGGPDEQFF
-	TRBV28	TRBJ1-5	-	TGTGCCAGCAGTCCCCGGTCCGGGTATCAGCCCCAGCATTTT	CASSPRSGYQPQHF
-	TRBV4-1	TRBJ2-2	TRBD1	TGCGCCAGCAGCCCCCGGGACAGAGACACCGGGGAGCTGTTTTTT	CASSPRDRDTGELFF
-	TRBV9	TRBJ2-2	-	TGTGCCAGCAGCGTAGCTGCTCAGGGGAACACCGGGGAGCTGTTTTTT	CASSVAAQGNTGELFF
-	TRBV7-3	TRBJ1-1	-	TGTGCCAGCAGCCTCACCGGGGGGCCTGAAGCTTTCTTT	CASSLTGGPEAFF
few	TRBV28	TRBJ1-2	TRBD1	TGTGCCATCCCAACACAGGGGAACTATGGCTACACCTTC	CAIPTQGNYGYTF
-	TRBV6-5	TRBJ2-6	TRBD1	TGTGCCAGCAGTTACCGGACAGGGTATGGGGCCAACGTCCTGACTTTC	CASSYRTGYGANVLTF
-	TRBV19	TRBJ1-5	TRBD1	TGTGCCAGTAGTATTGGGACAGGGAGTAGCAATCAGCCCCAGCATTTT	CASSIGTGSSNQPQHF
-	TRBV19	TRBJ1-1	-	TGTGCCAGTAGTGACAGTTCTATGAACACTGAAGCTTTCTTT	CASSDSSMNTEAFF
-	TRBV7-9	TRBJ2-1	TRBD2	TGTGCCAGCAGCTCTGGACTAGCGGGAGGCAATGAGCAGTTCTTC	CASSSGLAGGNEQFF
-	TRBV30	TRBJ2-3	-	TGTGCCTGGAGTTCAGGGACCCTTCACACAGATACGCAGTATTTT	CAWSSGTLHTDTQYF
-	TRBV27	TRBJ1-2	-	TGTGCCAGCAGTTGGGGGGAAGGGGATGGCTACACCTTC	CASSWGEGDGYTF
-	TRBV4-1	TRBJ2-3	-	TGCGCCAGCAGCCAAATCGTCACAGATACGCAGTATTTT	CASSQIVTDTQYF
-	TRBV11-3	TRBJ1-2	TRBD1	TGTGCCAGCAGGTTGGGGACAGGGCCTAACTATGGCTACACCTTC	CASRLGTGPNYGYTF
-	TRBV9	TRBJ2-5	TRBD1	TGTGCCAGCAGCCTACCGGAACAGGGGTTCGAGACCCAGTACTTC	CASSLPEQGFETQYF
few	TRBV6-1	TRBJ2-7	TRBD2	TGTGCCAGCAGTTTGGGTGGGGGGGCCTACGAGCAGTACTTC	CASSLGGGAYEQYF
-	TRBV10-2	TRBJ2-7	TRBD2	TGCGCCAGCACCGGGGGACTAGCGGCCTCCTACGAGCAGTACTTC	CASTGGLAASYEQYF
-	TRBV27	TRBJ2-3	TRBD1	TGTGCCAGCAGTTTGGACAGGGGGCTTAGGTATTTT	CASSLDRGLRYF
once	TRBV5-5	TRBJ2-7	-	TGTGCCAGCAGCTCAACAGGGAATCCCTACGAGCAGTACTTC	CASSSTGNPYEQYF
-	TRBV10-3	TRBJ1-2	TRBD1	TGTGCCATCAGTGAGTCGAAGGACAGGGGAGGTGGCTACACCTTC	CAISESKDRGGGYTF
-	TRBV30	TRBJ1-6	-	TGTGCCTGGAGCGAGGACGGGGGCGTAAATTCACCCCTCCACTTT	CAWSEDGGVNSPLHF
-	TRBV6-6	TRBJ1-1	TRBD1	TGTGCCAGCAGTCAGGGGGGCACTGAAGCTTTCTTT	CASSQGGTEAFF
-	TRBV11-2	TRBJ2-1	TRBD1	TGTGCCAGCAGCTTGGCTGTACAGGGGGCCCACAATGAGCAGTTCTTC	CASSLAVQGAHNEQFF
-	TRBV25-1	TRBJ1-2	-	TGTGCCAGCAGCGATTTTTATCTCGGCTACACCTTC	CASSDFYLGYTF
-	TRBV19	TRBJ1-2	-	TGTGCCTCTGGACCGCCTAACTATGGCTACACCTTC	CASGPPNYGYTF
-	TRBV6-5	TRBJ2-1	TRBD1	TGTGCCAGCAGTACCGGGACAGCGGAGTACAATGAGCAGTTCTTC	CASSTGTAEYNEQFF
-	TRBV4-3	TRBJ2-3	TRBD2	TGCGCCAGCAGCCCAAAGCGGGGGCGCACAGATACGCAGTATTTT	CASSPKRGRTDTQYF
few	TRBV30	TRBJ2-2	TRBD1	TGTGCCTGGAGTCCGCAGGGGGAAGACACCGGGGAGCTGTTTTTT	CAWSPQGEDTGELFF
-	TRBV30	TRBJ1-5	TRBD1	TGTGCCTGGAGTACAGGGGGGTACCAGCCCCAGCATTTT	CAWSTGGYQPQHF
once	TRBV6-5	TRBJ2-2	TRBD1	TGTGCCAGCAGTGTACAGGGGGCAGACGGGGAGCTGTTTTTT	CASSVQGADGELFF
once	TRBV27	TRBJ2-1	-	TGTGCCAGCAGCCCCGGAGATGAGCAGTTCTTC	CASSPGDEQFF
-	TRBV29-1	TRBJ2-1	-	TGCAGCGTTTTCTCGAACGCCTACTTCTCCTACAATGAGCAGTTCTTC	CSVFSNAYFSYNEQFF